One TCR beta chain is described in this entry. This specimen comes from a study of T cell changes during pregnancy in multiple sclerosis. Measured with immunoSEQ multiplex PCR; TCRdb has only the in-frame clones, and not every one. The profile shows around 63,000 clones, roughly 89% of them singletons. In germline, CDR1 is SGHNT, CDR2 YYREEE (reference sequence). The CDR3 runs to 15 residues. The germline V and J ends were trimmed by 1 base and 4 bases, with 14 bases remaining between them. The chain combines TRBV5-4 with TRBJ2-5; the D gene is possibly TRBD2 (7 bases). Sequences were derived from peripheral blood, sampled after pregnancy. This TCR was recovered from a female donor in good health, enrolled as a control in a pregnancy study. The CDR3 region is CASSLRGGEGETQYF. The CDR3 DNA is TGTGCCAGCAGCTTGAGGGGGGGGGAGGGAGAGACCCAGTACTTC.